The 13 T cell receptor beta chains given below trace back to one sample, sequenced in a study of shared clonotypes between healthy human individuals. The data were produced by immunoSEQ multiplex PCR, yet TCRdb's version contains in-frame clones alone and is incomplete. The sample has millions of clones; 93% are singletons. Sequenced input: naive CD4+ T cells from PBMCs. Documented subset: CD45RA+ positively selected. The receptor source for this set is a man between 18 and 29 years old in good health. Some clones in this sample may be carry-over from other donors' samples.

The CDR3 spells CASSILAGTSSNAETQYF. CDR3 nucleotide sequence: TGTGCCAGCAGCATTCTGGCCGGGACCTCGAGCAATGCAGAGACCCAGTACTTC. V and J are TRBV7-8 and TRBJ2-5, with D perhaps matching TRBD1 or TRBD2 (5 bases each). The CDR3 is made up of 18 amino acids. V was cut by 5 bases and J by 4 bases, with 26 bases left in between. CDR1 and CDR2 (germline): SGHVS, FQNEAQ.

The V call is TRBV12-5, the J call TRBJ2-5; D is unclear. Germline V CDR1 and CDR2: LGHNT, FRNRAP. Trimming took 1 base from V and 1 from J, leaving 4 bases between them. The CDR3 spans 13 residues. The chain's CDR3 is CASGLDLQETQYF. As DNA, the CDR3 is TGTGCTAGTGGTTTGGACCTCCAAGAGACCCAGTACTTC.

The chain carries TRBV27 and TRBJ2-3; possibly TRBD2 for D (5 bases). CDR3 size: 14 residues. Germline CDR1 reads MNHEY; CDR2 reads SMNVEV (reference sequence). V was trimmed by 2 bases and J by 6 bases, leaving 12 bases between them. DNA of the CDR3: TGTGCCAGCAGTTTAAAGCGAGGGATTGATACGCAGTATTTT. It yields the protein CASSLKRGIDTQYF.

The genes are TRBV19 and TRBJ2-7, with a tentative D call TRBD1 (5 bases). Germline CDR1 reads LNHDA; CDR2 reads SQIVND (reference sequence). The CDR3 loop spans 13 amino acids. V gave up 3 bases and J gave up 0 bases, with 6 bases separating them. CDR3: CASSIRVSYEQYF. CDR3 in DNA: TGTGCCAGTAGTATCAGGGTCTCCTACGAGCAGTACTTC.

The chain carries TRBV18 and TRBJ2-3; D not resolved. Germline values: CDR1 KGHSH, CDR2 LQKENI. Trimming pared 2 bases from V and 4 bases from J, leaving 7 bases between. There are 13 residues in the CDR3. The CDR3 nucleotides read TGTGCCAGCTCACCATCTCAAGCAGATACGCAGTATTTT. This codes for CASSPSQADTQYF.

This clone came up once. The V call is TRBV4-1, the J call TRBJ2-7; D not resolved. The CDR3 has 18 residues. In germline, CDR1 is MGHRA, CDR2 YSYEKL. The ends were cut back, 1 base at V and 4 bases at J, with 23 bases in the middle. The CDR3 DNA reads TGCGCCAGCAGCCAAGTGGGAAGAACCAAACTTAATAGTTACGAGCAGTACTTC. Translating it yields CASSQVGRTKLNSYEQYF.

The chain joins TRBV29-1 to TRBJ2-1; no clear D. CDR1 and CDR2 (germline): SQVTM, ANQGSEA. The CDR3 runs to 14 residues. V was clipped by 2 bases and J by 10 bases, with 18 bases between them. The DNA for the CDR3 is TGCAGCGTTGAACGCGACGGCATGGGTTGGGAGCAGTTCTTC. This encodes CSVERDGMGWEQFF.

The V call is TRBV2, the J call TRBJ2-7; D gene uncertain. The V and J ends lost 2 bases and 1 base respectively, with 9 bases between them. The CDR3 loop spans 14 amino acids. Germline values: CDR1 SNHLY, CDR2 FYNNEI. The CDR3 DNA reads TGTGCCAGCAGTGAACCCTCTAGGTCCTACGAGCAGTACTTC. This codes for CASSEPSRSYEQYF.

A remark on this clone: A much bigger clone sits one base away, suggesting this may be a read error. The same CDR3 arises from other DNA sequences in this sample as well. V usage is TRBV5-1 and J usage is TRBJ2-5, with D unresolved. Germline CDR1 is SGHRS and CDR2 is YFSETQ. V lost 0 bases and J lost 2, with 2 bases in between. This CDR3 spans 12 amino acids. The DNA of the CDR3 is TGCGCCAGCAGCTTGGCGCAAGAGACCCAGTACTTC. It codes for CASSLAQETQYF.

The V gene is TRBV9, the J gene TRBJ1-3; perhaps TRBD1 as D (6 bases). Trimming took 0 bases from V and 0 from J, leaving 16 bases between them. The germline V gene encodes CDR1 SGDLS and CDR2 YYNGEE. CDR3 size: 18 residues. CDR3 amino acids: CASSVGGRGPFSGNTIYF. The CDR3 nucleotides are TGTGCCAGCAGCGTAGGAGGCAGGGGCCCTTTCTCTGGAAACACCATATATTTT.

This clone was seen only once. The chain couples TRBV5-4 to TRBJ2-2; D unresolved. Trimming left V 4 bases short and J 1 base short, with 5 bases between. The CDR3 is 13 amino acids. CDR1 and CDR2 (germline): SGHNT, YYREEE (reference sequence). CDR3 sequence: CASSVQNTGELFF. For the CDR3, the DNA is TGTGCCAGCAGCGTACAGAACACCGGGGAGCTGTTTTTT. The full variable domain, its missing parts supplied by reference TRBV5-4 and TRBJ2-2, is ETGVTQSPTHLIKTRGQQVTLRCSSQSGHNTVSWYQQALGQGPQFIFQYYREEENGRGNFPPRFSGLQFPNYSSELNVNALELDDSALYLCASSVQNTGELFFGEGSRLTVL.

The rearrangement joins TRBV7-9 to TRBJ2-7; maybe TRBD2 (5 bases). Germline CDR1 is SEHNR and CDR2 is FQNEAQ (reference sequence). The CDR3 is made up of 14 amino acids. The V end was cut by 8 bases, the J end by 2 bases, with 16 bases between. Written as DNA, the CDR3 is TGTGCCAGCGCTCACCCGGACTGGCCCTACGAGCAGTACTTC. It codes for CASAHPDWPYEQYF.

This chain connects TRBV6-5 to TRBJ1-1; tentatively, D is TRBD1 (5 bases). CDR1 and CDR2 from the germline V gene are MNHEY and SVGAGI. V was shortened by 3 bases and J by 5 bases, with 10 bases between the two germline ends. The CDR3 spans 13 residues. Here the CDR3 reads CASSYISGTEAFF. Written as DNA, the CDR3 is TGTGCCAGCAGTTATATTTCAGGGACTGAAGCTTTCTTT.